This T cell receptor beta chain emerged from a study of cytomegalovirus exposure and HLA in healthy donors. Findings and limits, study-wide: It was reportedly the case that the classifier diagnosed cytomegalovirus status with high specificity and sensitivity.

Concerning this clone: Its antigen is currently unknown.

Clones were read by immunoSEQ multiplex PCR, and TCRdb kept only the in-frame ones, dropping some. This table holds approximately 230,000 clones, roughly 87% found once. The ends were cut back, 4 bases at V and 0 bases at J, with 7 bases in the middle. CDR3 length: 14 amino acids. Germline CDR1 is LNHNV and CDR2 is YYDKDF (reference sequence). The genes are TRBV15 and TRBJ1-5; TRBD1 is a possible D gene (5 bases). Material: PBMCs. The receptor was isolated from a man between 18 and 29 years old in good health and CMV-seropositive. The DNA for the CDR3 is TGTGCCACCAGCAAAGGGGTTAGCAATCAGCCCCAGCATTTT. Translation gives CATSKGVSNQPQHF.